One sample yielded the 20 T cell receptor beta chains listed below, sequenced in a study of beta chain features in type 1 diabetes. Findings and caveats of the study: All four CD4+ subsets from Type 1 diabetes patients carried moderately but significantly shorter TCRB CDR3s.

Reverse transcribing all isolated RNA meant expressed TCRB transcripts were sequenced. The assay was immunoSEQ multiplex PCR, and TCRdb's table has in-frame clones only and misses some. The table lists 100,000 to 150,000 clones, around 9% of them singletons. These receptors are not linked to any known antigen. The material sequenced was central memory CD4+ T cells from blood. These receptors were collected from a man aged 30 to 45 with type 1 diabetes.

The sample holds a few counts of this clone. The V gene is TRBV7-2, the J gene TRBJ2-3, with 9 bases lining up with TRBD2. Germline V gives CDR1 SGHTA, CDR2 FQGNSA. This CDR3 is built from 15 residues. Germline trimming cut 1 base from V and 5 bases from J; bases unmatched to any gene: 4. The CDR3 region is CASSLGGGGGDTQYF. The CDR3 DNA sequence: TGTGCCAGCAGCTTAGGGGGCGGGGGGGGAGATACGCAGTATTTT.

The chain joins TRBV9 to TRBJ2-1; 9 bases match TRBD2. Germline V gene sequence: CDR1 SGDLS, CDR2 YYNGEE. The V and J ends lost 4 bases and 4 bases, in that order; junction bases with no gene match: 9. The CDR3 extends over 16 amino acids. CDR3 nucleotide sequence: TGTGCCAGCAGCCCCCGCAGCGGGGGGCTGTACAATGAGCAGTTCTTC. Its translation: CASSPRSGGLYNEQFF.

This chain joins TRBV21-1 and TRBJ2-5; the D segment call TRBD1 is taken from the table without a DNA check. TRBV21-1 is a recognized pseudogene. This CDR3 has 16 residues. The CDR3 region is CASSPQGRHSQETQYF. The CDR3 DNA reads TGTGCCAGCAGCCCGCAAGGTCGGCACAGCCAAGAGACCCAGTACTTC.

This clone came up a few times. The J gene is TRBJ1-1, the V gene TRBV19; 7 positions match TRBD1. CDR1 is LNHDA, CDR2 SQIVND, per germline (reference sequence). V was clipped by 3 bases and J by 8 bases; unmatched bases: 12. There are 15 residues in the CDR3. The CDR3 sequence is CASSIQTGDHSEAFF. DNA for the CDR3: TGTGCCAGTAGTATCCAAACAGGGGATCATTCAGAAGCTTTCTTT.

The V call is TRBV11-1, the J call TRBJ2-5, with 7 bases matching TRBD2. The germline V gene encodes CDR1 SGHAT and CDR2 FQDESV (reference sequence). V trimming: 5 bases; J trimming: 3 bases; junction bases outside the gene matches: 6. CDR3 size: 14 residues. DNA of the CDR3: TGTGCCAGCAGCCCCCCAGGGAGGGAAGAGACCCAGTACTTC. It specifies CASSPPGREETQYF.

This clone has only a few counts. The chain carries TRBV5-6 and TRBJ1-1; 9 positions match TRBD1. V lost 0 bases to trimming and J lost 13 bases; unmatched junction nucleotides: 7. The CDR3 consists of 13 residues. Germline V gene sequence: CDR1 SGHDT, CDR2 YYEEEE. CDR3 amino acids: CASSLEDRGRVFF. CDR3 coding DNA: TGTGCCAGCAGCTTGGAAGACAGGGGGAGGGTTTTCTTT.

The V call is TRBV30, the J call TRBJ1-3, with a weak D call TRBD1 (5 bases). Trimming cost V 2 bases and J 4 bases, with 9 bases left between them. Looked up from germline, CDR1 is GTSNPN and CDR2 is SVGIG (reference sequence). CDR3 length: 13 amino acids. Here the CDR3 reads CAWSQGSGNTIYF. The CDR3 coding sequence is TGTGCCTGGAGTCAGGGTTCAGGAAACACCATATATTTT. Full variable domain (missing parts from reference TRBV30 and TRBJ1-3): SQTIHQWPATLVQPVGSPLSLECTVEGTSNPNLYWYRQAAGRGLQLLFYSVGIGQISSEVPQNLSASRPQDRQFILSSKKLLLSDSGFYLCAWSQGSGNTIYFGEGSWLTVV.

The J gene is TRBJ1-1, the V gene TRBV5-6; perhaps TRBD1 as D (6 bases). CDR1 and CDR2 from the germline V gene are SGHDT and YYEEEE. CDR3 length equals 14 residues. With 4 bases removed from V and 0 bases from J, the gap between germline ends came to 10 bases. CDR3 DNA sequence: TGTGCCAGCAGCCGCCCAGGGGTGAACACTGAAGCTTTCTTT. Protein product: CASSRPGVNTEAFF. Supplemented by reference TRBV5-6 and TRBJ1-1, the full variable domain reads DAGVTQSPTHLIKTRGQQVTLRCSPKSGHDTVSWYQQALGQGPQFIFQYYEEEERQRGNFPDRFSGHQFPNYSSELNVNALLLGDSALYLCASSRPGVNTEAFFGQGTRLTVV.

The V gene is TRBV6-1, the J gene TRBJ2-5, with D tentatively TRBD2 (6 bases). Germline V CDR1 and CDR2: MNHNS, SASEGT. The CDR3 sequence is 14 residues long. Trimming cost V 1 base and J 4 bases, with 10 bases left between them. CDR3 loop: CASSEGGAGETQYF. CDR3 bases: TGTGCCAGCAGTGAAGGCGGGGCTGGAGAGACCCAGTACTTC.

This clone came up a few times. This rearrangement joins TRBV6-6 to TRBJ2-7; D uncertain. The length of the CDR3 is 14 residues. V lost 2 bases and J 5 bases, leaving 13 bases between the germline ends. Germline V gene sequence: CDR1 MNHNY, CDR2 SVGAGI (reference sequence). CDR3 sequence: CASSYSLTFDEQYF. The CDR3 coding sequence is TGTGCCAGCAGTTACAGCCTAACCTTCGACGAGCAGTACTTC.

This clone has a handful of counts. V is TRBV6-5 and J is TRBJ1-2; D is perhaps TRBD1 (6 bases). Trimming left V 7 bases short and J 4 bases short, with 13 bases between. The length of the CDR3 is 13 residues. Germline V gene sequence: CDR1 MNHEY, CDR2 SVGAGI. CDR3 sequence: CASTMTGLYGYTF. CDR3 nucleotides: TGTGCCAGCACCATGACAGGCCTCTATGGCTACACCTTC.

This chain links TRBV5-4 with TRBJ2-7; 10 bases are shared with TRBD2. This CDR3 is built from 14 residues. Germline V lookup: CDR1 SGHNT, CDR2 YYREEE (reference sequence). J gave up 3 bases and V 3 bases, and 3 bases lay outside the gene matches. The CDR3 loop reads CASSSSGGLYEQYF. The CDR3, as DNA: TGTGCCAGCAGCTCTAGCGGGGGCCTCTACGAGCAGTACTTC.

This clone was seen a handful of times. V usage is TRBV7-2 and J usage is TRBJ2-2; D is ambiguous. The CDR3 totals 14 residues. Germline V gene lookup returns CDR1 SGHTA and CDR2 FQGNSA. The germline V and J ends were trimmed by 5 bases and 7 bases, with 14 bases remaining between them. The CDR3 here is CASSPFSGDGELFF. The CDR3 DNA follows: TGTGCCAGCAGCCCCTTCTCGGGTGACGGGGAGCTGTTTTTT.

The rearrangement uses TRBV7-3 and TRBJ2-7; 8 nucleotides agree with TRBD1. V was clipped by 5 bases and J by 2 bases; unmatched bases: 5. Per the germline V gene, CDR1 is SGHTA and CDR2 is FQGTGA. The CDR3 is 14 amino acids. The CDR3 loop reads CASSPTGGTYEQYF. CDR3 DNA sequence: TGTGCCAGCAGCCCAACAGGGGGAACCTACGAGCAGTACTTC. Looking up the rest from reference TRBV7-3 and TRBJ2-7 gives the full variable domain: GAGVSQTPSNKVTEKGKYVELRCDPISGHTALYWYRQSLGQGPEFLIYFQGTGAADDSGLPNDRFFAVRPEGSVSTLKIQRTERGDSAVYLCASSPTGGTYEQYFGPGTRLTVT.

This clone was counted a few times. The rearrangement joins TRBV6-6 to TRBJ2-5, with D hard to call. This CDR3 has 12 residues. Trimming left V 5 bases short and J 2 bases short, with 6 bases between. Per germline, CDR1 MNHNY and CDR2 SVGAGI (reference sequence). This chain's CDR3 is CASSPEQETQYF. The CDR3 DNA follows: TGTGCCAGCAGTCCAGAACAAGAGACCCAGTACTTC.

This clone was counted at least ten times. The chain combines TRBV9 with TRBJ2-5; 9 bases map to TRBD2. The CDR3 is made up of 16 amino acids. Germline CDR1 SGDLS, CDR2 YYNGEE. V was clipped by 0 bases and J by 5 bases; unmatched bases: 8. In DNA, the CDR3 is TGTGCCAGCAGCGTAGCCCGGCGGGGGGGCCTGGAGACCCAGTACTTC. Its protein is CASSVARRGGLETQYF. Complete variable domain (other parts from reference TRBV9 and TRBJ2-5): DSGVTQTPKHLITATGQRVTLRCSPRSGDLSVYWYQQSLDQGLQFLIQYYNGEERAKGNILERFSAQQFPDLHSELNLSSLELGDSALYFCASSVARRGGLETQYFGPGTRLLVL.

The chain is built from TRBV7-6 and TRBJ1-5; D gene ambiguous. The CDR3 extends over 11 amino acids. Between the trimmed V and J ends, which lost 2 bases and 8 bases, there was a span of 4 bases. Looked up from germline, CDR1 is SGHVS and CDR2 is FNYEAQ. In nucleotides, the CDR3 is TGTGCCAGCAGCTTAAGAGAGCCCCAGCATTTT. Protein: CASSLREPQHF.

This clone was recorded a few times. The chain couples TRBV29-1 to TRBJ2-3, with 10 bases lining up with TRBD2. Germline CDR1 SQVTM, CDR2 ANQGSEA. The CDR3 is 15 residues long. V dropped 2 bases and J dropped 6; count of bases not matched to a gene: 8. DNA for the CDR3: TGCAGCGTTGAACGGGGGGCTAGCGGGGGCGATACGCAGTATTTT. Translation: CSVERGASGGDTQYF.

The CDR3, as DNA: TGTGCCAGCAGCTTTTGGAGGGGAAGGACCTACAATGAGCAGTTCTTC. Protein sequence: CASSFWRGRTYNEQFF. The gene calls are TRBV7-2 and TRBJ2-1, with D perhaps TRBD2 (6 bases). The length of the CDR3 is 16 residues. Trimming took off 3 bases at V and 2 bases at J, with 14 bases between the two ends. The germline V gene encodes CDR1 SGHTA and CDR2 FQGNSA. The variable domain in full, with the rest retrieved from reference TRBV7-2 and TRBJ2-1, is GAGVSQSPSNKVTEKGKDVELRCDPISGHTALYWYRQSLGQGLEFLIYFQGNSAPDKSGLPSDRFSAERTGGSVSTLTIQRTQQEDSAVYLCASSFWRGRTYNEQFFGPGTRLTVL.

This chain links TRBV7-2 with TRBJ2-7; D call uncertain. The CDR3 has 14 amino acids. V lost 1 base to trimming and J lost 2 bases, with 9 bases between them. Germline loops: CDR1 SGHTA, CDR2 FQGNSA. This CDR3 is CASSLDPEAYEQYF. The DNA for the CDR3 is TGTGCCAGCAGCTTAGATCCAGAGGCCTACGAGCAGTACTTC.